This T cell receptor beta chain was documented in a study of shared clonotypes between healthy human individuals. Study-wide findings and caveats: The study sampled only blood, and tissue repertoires likely differ.

Turning to this clone: Its matching antigen is unknown.

J lost 9 bases, V lost 4 bases, and 18 bases had no gene match. The CDR3 is 17 amino acids. From germline, CDR1 is SGHRS and CDR2 YFSETQ. The table came from immunoSEQ multiplex PCR; TCRdb's copy has only in-frame clones and leaves some out. Of millions of clones in the sample, roughly 94% were seen once. The TCR sequence derives from a man between 18 and 35 years old in good health. The sample was naive CD4+ T cells sorted from blood. Subset specified: CD45RA+ positively selected. The V gene is TRBV5-1, the J gene TRBJ2-1; TRBD2 agrees at 8 bases. The CDR3 region has the DNA TGCGCCAGCAGCCCGGGAGGGGCTACTCCCAGGGAGGGTGAGCAGTTCTTC. It yields the protein CASSPGGATPREGEQFF.